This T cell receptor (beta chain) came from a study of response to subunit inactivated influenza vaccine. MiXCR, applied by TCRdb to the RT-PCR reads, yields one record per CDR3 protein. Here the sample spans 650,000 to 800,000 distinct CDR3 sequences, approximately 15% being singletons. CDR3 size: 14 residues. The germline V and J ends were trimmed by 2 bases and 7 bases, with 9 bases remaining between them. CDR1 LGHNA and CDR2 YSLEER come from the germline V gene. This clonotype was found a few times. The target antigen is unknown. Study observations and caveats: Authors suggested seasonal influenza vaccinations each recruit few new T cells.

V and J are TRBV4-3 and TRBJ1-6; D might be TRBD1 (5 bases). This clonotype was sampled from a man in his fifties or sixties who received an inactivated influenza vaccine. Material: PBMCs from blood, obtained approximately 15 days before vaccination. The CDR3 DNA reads TGCGCCAGCAGCCAATTCGGGGGAAATTCACCCCTCCACTTT. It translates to CASSQFGGNSPLHF.